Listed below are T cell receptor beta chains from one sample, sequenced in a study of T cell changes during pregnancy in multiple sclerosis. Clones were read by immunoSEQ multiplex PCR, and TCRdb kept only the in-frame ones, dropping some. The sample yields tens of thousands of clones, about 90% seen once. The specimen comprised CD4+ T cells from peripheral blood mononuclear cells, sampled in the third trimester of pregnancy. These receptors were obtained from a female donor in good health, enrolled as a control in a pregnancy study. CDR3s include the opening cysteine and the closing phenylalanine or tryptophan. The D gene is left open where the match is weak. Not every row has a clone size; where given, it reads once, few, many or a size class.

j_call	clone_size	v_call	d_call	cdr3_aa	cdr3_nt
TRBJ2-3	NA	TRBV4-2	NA	CASSQVAGALTDTQYF	TGTGCCAGCAGCCAAGTGGCGGGGGCCCTCACAGATACGCAGTATTTT
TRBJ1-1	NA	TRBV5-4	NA	CASSFITGSATLEAFF	TGTGCCAGCAGCTTTATCACAGGCAGCGCCACCCTTGAAGCTTTCTTT
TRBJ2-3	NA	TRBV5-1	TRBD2	CASSWERETDTQYF	TGCGCCAGCAGCTGGGAGCGGGAGACAGATACGCAGTATTTT
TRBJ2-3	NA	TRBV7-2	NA	CASRGVAGRTTDTQYF	TGTGCCAGCAGAGGAGTGGCAGGGCGGACGACAGATACGCAGTATTTT
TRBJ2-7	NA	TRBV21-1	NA	CASPRAKPYEQYF	TGTGCCAGTCCGCGAGCCAAACCCTACGAGCAGTACTTC
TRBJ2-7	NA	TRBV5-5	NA	CASRMEGGVEQYF	TGTGCCAGCAGGATGGAGGGGGGGGTCGAGCAGTACTTC
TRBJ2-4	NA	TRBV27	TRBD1	CASSLTGQGRNIQYF	TGTGCCAGCAGTTTAACGGGACAGGGTAGAAACATTCAGTACTTC
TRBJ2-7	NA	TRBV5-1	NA	CASSLGWRGEQYF	TGCGCCAGCAGCTTGGGTTGGAGAGGGGAGCAGTACTTC
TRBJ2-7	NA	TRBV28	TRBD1	CASSSWTGHYEQYF	TGTGCCAGCAGTTCGTGGACAGGACACTACGAGCAGTACTTC
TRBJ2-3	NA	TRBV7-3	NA	CASSLGGGDTDTQYF	TGTGCCAGCAGCTTAGGAGGGGGGGACACAGATACGCAGTATTTT
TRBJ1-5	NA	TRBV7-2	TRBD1	CASSLRQGAGQPQHF	TGTGCCAGCAGCCTACGACAGGGGGCAGGTCAGCCCCAGCATTTT
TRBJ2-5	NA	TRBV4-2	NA	CASSQDSGEETQYF	TGTGCCAGCAGCCAAGATTCTGGGGAGGAGACCCAGTACTTC
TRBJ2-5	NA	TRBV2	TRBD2	CASSGTSGRETQYF	TGTGCCAGCAGTGGGACTAGCGGGAGAGAGACCCAGTACTTC
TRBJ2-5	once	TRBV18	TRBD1	CASSRGQPGETQYF	TGTGCCAGCTCCAGGGGGCAGCCCGGGGAGACCCAGTACTTC
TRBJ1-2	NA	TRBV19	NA	CASSIIHKSYGYTF	TGTGCCAGTAGTATAATACACAAATCCTATGGCTACACCTTC
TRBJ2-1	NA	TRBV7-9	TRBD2	CAGGLAGGGDEQFF	TGTGCCGGCGGACTAGCGGGAGGAGGGGATGAGCAGTTCTTC
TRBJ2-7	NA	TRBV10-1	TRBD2	CASSTLGGVSDEQYF	TGCGCCAGCAGTACCCTGGGGGGGGTTTCTGACGAGCAGTACTTC
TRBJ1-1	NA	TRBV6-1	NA	CASTGWAPGNTEAFF	TGTGCCAGCACAGGGTGGGCCCCGGGGAACACTGAAGCTTTCTTT
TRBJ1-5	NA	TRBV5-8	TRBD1	CAEPHRDREPQPQHF	TGTGCAGAACCACACCGGGACAGAGAACCTCAGCCCCAGCATTTT
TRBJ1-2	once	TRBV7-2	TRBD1	CASSYRQGPLDGYTF	TGTGCCAGCAGCTATCGACAGGGGCCCCTGGATGGCTACACCTTC
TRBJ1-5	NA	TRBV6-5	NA	CASRTGRGSNQPQHF	TGTGCCAGCAGAACGGGCAGGGGTAGCAATCAGCCCCAGCATTTT
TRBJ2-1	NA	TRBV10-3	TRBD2	CAISESPGLAIYNEQFF	TGTGCCATCAGTGAGTCCCCGGGACTAGCCATCTACAATGAGCAGTTCTTC
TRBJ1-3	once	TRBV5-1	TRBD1	CASSPDRGGNTIYF	TGCGCCAGCAGCCCCGACAGGGGGGGAAACACCATATATTTT
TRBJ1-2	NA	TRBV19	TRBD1	CASSLTGTAVIDGYTF	TGTGCCAGTAGTTTAACCGGGACAGCCGTTATCGATGGCTACACCTTC
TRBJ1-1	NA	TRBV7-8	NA	CASIGRGEGTEAFF	TGTGCCAGCATCGGACGGGGGGAGGGCACTGAAGCTTTCTTT
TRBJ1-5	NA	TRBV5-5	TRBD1	CASSQGTGGGQPQHF	TGTGCCAGCAGCCAAGGGACAGGGGGCGGGCAGCCCCAGCATTTT
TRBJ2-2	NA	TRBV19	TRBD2	CASSIGGSLGSAGELFF	TGTGCCAGTAGTATCGGGGGGTCCCTCGGGAGTGCCGGGGAGCTGTTTTTT
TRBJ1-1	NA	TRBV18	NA	CASSSARGTPEAFF	TGTGCCAGCTCAAGCGCAAGGGGAACACCTGAAGCTTTCTTT
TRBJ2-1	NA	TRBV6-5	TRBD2	CASSYAQGGSYNEQFF	TGTGCCAGCAGTTACGCCCAGGGAGGGTCCTACAATGAGCAGTTCTTC
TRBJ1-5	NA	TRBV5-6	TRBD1	CASSFRQGASGQPQHF	TGTGCCAGCAGCTTTCGACAGGGGGCGTCCGGTCAGCCCCAGCATTTT
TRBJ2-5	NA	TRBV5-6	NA	CASSLALETQYF	TGTGCCAGCAGCCTAGCCTTGGAGACCCAGTACTTC
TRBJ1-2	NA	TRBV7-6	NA	CASSLLGGRGYTF	TGTGCCAGCAGCTTACTGGGGGGACGTGGCTACACCTTC
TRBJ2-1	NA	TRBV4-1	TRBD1	CASSQDVTGNLGEQFF	TGCGCCAGCAGCCAAGATGTGACAGGGAATCTCGGTGAGCAGTTCTTC
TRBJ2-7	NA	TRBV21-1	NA	CASTKRGFSDEQYF	TGTGCCAGCACCAAAAGGGGGTTTTCGGACGAGCAGTACTTC
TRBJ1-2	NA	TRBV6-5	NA	CASSRRGDYGYTF	TGTGCCAGCAGTCGCCGGGGTGACTATGGCTACACCTTC
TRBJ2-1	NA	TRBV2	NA	CASSEDRAGYNEQFF	TGTGCCAGCAGCGAGGACAGAGCGGGGTACAATGAGCAGTTCTTC
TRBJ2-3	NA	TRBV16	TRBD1	CASSRDRGSTDTQYF	TGTGCCAGCAGCCGGGACAGGGGGAGCACAGATACGCAGTATTTT
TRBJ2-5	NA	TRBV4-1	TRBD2	CASSQEGVGTSGRTRQRQYF	TGCGCCAGCAGCCAAGAGGGCGTGGGGACTAGCGGGAGGACACGACAGAGACAGTACTTC
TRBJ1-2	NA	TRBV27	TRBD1	CASGQGLYGYTF	TGTGCCTCCGGACAGGGCTTATATGGCTACACCTTC